This T cell receptor (beta chain) was documented in a study of post-analysis software for immune sequencing data. The CDR3 has 16 amino acids. Germline values: CDR1 SGHVS, CDR2 FNYEAQ. The ends were cut back, 4 bases at V and 0 bases at J, with 16 bases in the middle. The study's findings and limits: Patients carried a handful of TRBV segments more frequently than controls did, and TRBV5-6, TRBV5-1 and TRBV20-1 were among them.

In regard to this clonotype: Its antigen remains unidentified.

Each TCR beta cDNA library carried unique molecular identifiers. TCRdb reanalysed the PCR reads using MiXCR and keeps one entry per CDR3 protein. The data contain some 160,000 distinct CDR3 sequences, about 36% of them seen just once; the ten biggest clones take up under 30%. The TCR comes from a girl between 10 and 17 years old with multiple sclerosis. Sequenced material: blood, taken after autologous hematopoietic stem cell transplantation. The genes are TRBV7-6 and TRBJ2-7; D is possibly TRBD1 (7 bases). CDR3 in DNA: TGTGCCAGCAGCTCCGGGGGACAGCCTTCCTCCTACGAGCAGTACTTC. This translates into CASSSGGQPSSYEQYF. Looking up the rest from reference TRBV7-6 and TRBJ2-7 gives the full variable domain: GAGVSQSPRYKVTKRGQDVALRCDPISGHVSLYWYRQALGQGPEFLTYFNYEAQQDKSGLPNDRFSAERPEGSISTLTIQRTEQRDSAMYRCASSSGGQPSSYEQYFGPGTRLTVT.